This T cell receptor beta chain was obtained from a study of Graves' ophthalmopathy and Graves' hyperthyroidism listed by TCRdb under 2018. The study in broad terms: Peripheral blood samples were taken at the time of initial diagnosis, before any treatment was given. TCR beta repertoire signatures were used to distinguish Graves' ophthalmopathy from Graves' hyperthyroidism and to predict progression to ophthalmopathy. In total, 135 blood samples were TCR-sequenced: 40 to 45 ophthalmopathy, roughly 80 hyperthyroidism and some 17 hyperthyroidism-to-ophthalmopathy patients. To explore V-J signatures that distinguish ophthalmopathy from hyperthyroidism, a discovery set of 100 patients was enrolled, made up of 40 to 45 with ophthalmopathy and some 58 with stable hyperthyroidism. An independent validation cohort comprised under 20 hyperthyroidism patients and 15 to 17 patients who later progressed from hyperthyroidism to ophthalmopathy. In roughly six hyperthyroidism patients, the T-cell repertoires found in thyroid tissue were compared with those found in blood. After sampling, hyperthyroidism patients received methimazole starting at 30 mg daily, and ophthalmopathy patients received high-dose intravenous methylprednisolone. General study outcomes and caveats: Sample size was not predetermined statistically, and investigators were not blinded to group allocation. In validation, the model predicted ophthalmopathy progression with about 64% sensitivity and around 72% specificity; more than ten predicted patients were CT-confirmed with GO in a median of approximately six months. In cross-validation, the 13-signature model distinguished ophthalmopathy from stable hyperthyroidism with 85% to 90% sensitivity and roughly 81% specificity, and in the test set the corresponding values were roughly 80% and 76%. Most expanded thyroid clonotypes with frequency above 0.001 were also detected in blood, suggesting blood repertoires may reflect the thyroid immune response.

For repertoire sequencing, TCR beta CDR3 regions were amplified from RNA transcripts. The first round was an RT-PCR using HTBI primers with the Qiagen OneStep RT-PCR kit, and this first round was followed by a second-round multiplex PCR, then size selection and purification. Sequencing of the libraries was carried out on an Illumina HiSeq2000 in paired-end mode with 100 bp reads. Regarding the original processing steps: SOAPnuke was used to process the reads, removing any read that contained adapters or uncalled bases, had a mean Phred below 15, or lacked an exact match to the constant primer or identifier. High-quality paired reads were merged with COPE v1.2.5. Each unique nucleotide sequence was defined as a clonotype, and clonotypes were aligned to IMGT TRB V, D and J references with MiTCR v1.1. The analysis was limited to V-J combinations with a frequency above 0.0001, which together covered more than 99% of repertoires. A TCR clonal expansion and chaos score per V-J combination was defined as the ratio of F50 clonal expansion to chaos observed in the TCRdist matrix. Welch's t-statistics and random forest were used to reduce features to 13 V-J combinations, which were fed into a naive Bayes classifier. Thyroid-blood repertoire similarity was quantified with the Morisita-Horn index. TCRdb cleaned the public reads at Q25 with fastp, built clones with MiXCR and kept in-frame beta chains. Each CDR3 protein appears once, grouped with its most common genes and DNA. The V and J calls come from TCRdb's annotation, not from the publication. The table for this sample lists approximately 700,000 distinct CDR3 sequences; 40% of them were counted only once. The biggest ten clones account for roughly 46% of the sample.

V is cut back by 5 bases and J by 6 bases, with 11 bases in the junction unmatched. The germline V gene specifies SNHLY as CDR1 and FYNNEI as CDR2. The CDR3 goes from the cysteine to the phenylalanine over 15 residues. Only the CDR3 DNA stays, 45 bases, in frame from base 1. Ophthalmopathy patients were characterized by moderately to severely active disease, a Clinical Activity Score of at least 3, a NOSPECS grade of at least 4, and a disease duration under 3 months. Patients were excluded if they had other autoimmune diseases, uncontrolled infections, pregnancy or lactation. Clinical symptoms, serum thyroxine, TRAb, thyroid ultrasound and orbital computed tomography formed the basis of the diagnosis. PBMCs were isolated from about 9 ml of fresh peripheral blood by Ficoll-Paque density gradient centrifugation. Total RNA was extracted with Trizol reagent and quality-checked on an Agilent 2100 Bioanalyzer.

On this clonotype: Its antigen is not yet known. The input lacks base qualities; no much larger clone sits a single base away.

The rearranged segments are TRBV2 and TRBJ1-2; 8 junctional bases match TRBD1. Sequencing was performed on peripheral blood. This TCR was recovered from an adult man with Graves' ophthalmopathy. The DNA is TGTGCCAGCAGTCAAGATCAGGGGGCGAGTGATGGCTACACCTTC. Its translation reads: CASSQDQGASDGYTF.